The 10 T cell receptor beta chains presented below share a single source sample, sequenced in a study of T cells in Graves' hyperthyroidism and ophthalmopathy. Template material for amplifying TCR beta CDR3 regions consisted of RNA transcripts. HTBI primers were employed in a first-round RT-PCR of the TCR CDR3. TCRdb independently ran MiXCR on the multiplex PCR reads; one entry per CDR3 protein. The sample lists under 550,000 distinct CDR3 sequences; approximately 20% were seen once. Source material: blood. These TCRs come from a man in his forties with Graves' ophthalmopathy.

There are many counts of this clonotype. V and J are TRBV20-1 and TRBJ2-3; 8 bases match TRBD2. J lost 2 bases, V lost 6 bases, and 7 bases had no gene match. Germline V gives CDR1 DFQATT, CDR2 SNEGSKA (reference sequence). This CDR3 is 14 amino acids long. The CDR3 coding sequence is TGCAGTGCGACGGGACTAGAACCCACAGATACGCAGTATTTT. Amino acid sequence: CSATGLEPTDTQYF.

This clonotype turned up a few times. The chain is built from TRBV11-3 and TRBJ2-1; 9 positions match TRBD2. Germline-derived CDR1 and CDR2 are SGHNT and YENEEA. The CDR3 covers 15 residues. Unmatched junction bases numbered 7, after V lost 4 bases and J lost 6 bases. The DNA of the CDR3 is TGTGCCAGCAGCTCCGGGACTAGCTATTCCAATGAGCAGTTCTTC. This gives the protein CASSSGTSYSNEQFF.

This clonotype has a handful of counts. The chain carries TRBV6-1 and TRBJ2-3, with D possibly TRBD1 on 5 matching bases. V lost 6 bases and J 2 bases, leaving 9 bases between the germline ends. The CDR3 is 13 residues long. Looked up from germline, CDR1 is MNHNS and CDR2 is SASEGT. CDR3 sequence: CASRGLHTDTQYF. The CDR3 DNA reads as TGTGCCAGCAGGGGGCTACACACAGATACGCAGTATTTT.

The V gene is TRBV20-1, the J gene TRBJ2-7; D might be TRBD1 or TRBD2, each matching 6 bases. Per the germline V gene, CDR1 is DFQATT and CDR2 is SNEGSKA (reference sequence). The length of the CDR3 is 16 residues. With 5 bases removed from V and 4 bases from J, the gap between germline ends came to 24 bases. The CDR3 sequence: CSACQLKGGLAYEQYF. CDR3 in DNA: TGCAGTGCTTGCCAGCTAAAGGGGGGACTCGCATACGAGCAGTACTTC.

This clonotype occurred many times. V and J are TRBV6-1 and TRBJ2-7; D is undetermined. Trimming stripped 6 bases from V and 2 bases from J, with 14 bases between. The CDR3 contains 14 residues. The germline gives CDR1 MNHNS, CDR2 SASEGT. As DNA, the CDR3 is TGTGCCAGCAGCCTATCCCCCGTGGCCTACGAGCAGTACTTC. Translating it yields CASSLSPVAYEQYF.

At least ten counts were recorded for this clonotype. This chain uses TRBV28 with TRBJ2-7, with D tentatively TRBD2 (5 bases). V gave up 3 bases and J gave up 2 bases, with 8 bases separating them. The CDR3 spans 13 residues. CDR1 MDHEN and CDR2 SYDVKM come from the germline V gene. The CDR3 region is CASSFEGPYEQYF. The CDR3 nucleotides read TGTGCCAGCAGTTTTGAGGGCCCCTACGAGCAGTACTTC.

This clonotype was detected many times. The CDR3 loop is CASSQGTGGSPLHF. CDR3 bases: TGTGCCAGCAGCCAAGGGACAGGGGGATCACCCCTCCACTTT. J is TRBJ1-6 and V is TRBV3-1; 10 bases fit TRBD1. Unmatched junction bases numbered 1, after V lost 1 base and J lost 10 bases. Germline loops: CDR1 LGHDT, CDR2 YNNKEL (reference sequence). The CDR3 totals 14 residues.

This clonotype showed up just a few times. For the CDR3, the DNA is TGCGCCAGCAGCTTGGCCCGGCTAGGACAGATAAACAATGAGCAGTTCTTC. It translates to CASSLARLGQINNEQFF. The chain uses TRBV5-1 and TRBJ2-1, with D tentatively TRBD1 (6 bases). V was trimmed by 0 bases and J by 5 bases, leaving 18 bases between them. The CDR3 spans 17 residues. Germline V gives CDR1 SGHRS, CDR2 YFSETQ.

The chain links TRBV7-6 to TRBJ1-1; possibly TRBD1 for D (5 bases). This CDR3 comprises 14 residues. In germline, CDR1 is SGHVS, CDR2 FNYEAQ. Trimming took off 4 bases at V and 3 bases at J, with 12 bases between the two ends. As DNA, the CDR3 is TGTGCCAGCAGCTGGGGGGGTAAGGACACTGAAGCTTTCTTT. Amino acids: CASSWGGKDTEAFF. The variable domain in full, completed from reference TRBV7-6 and TRBJ1-1, reads GAGVSQSPRYKVTKRGQDVALRCDPISGHVSLYWYRQALGQGPEFLTYFNYEAQQDKSGLPNDRFSAERPEGSISTLTIQRTEQRDSAMYRCASSWGGKDTEAFFGQGTRLTVV.

The V call is TRBV4-1, the J call TRBJ2-5, with TRBD1 matching over 9 bases. From germline, CDR1 is MGHRA and CDR2 YSYEKL. The CDR3 contains 17 residues. With 0 bases clipped from V and 1 base from J, the junction kept 6 bases outside the gene matches. CDR3 sequence reads: CASSQDYGTGSQETQYF. The CDR3 DNA is TGCGCCAGCAGCCAAGATTACGGGACAGGGTCCCAAGAGACCCAGTACTTC.